This T cell receptor (beta chain) was profiled in a study of regulatory T cells in long-lasting Graves disease. Arm-PCR of CDR3 regions with iRepertoire HTBI primers generated TCR beta libraries. MiXCR was run by TCRdb on the multiplex PCR reads, yielding one entry per CDR3 protein. This table holds a few hundred thousand distinct CDR3 sequences, about 20% found once. The V gene lost 3 bases and the J gene lost 3 bases, with 12 bases spanning the gap. CDR3 length: 14 amino acids. Time point in this sample: persistent/refractory GD, antithyroid drugs over 5 years with positive TRAb. RNA extracted from PBMCs served as the sequencing template. Comments on this clonotype: The antigen is unknown.

The study, taken as a whole, reports: Relative to newly diagnosed Graves' patients, persistent ones had lower TCR diversity. Having few samples may have compromised the accuracy. With a few thousand shared public clonotypes, persistent patients exceeded new patients, who shared roughly 920.

The sample consisted of peripheral blood mononuclear cells (PBMCs), taken when the disease was refractory, from a patient treated with antithyroid drugs. The clonotype was recovered from a female donor with Graves disease. The chain has TRBV12-3 or TRBV12-4 and TRBJ2-7, with D maybe TRBD2 (5 bases). The CDR3 is CASSFGGLIYEQYF. The CDR3 DNA reads as TGTGCCAGCAGTTTTGGCGGACTCATCTACGAGCAGTACTTC.